The 19 T cell receptor beta chains given below trace back to one sample, sequenced in a study of a mutant IDH1 vaccine in newly diagnosed glioma. Time point noted: week 23, last vaccination. Vaccine doses each comprised 300 ug of mutant IDH1 20-mer peptide, with topical imiquimod. Sequencing used immunoSEQ multiplex PCR; TCRdb keeps in-frame clones, though not all of them. The data hold around 40,000 clones, with 78% observed a single time. These receptors have no known antigen. Sequences were derived from PBMCs, sampled from a glioma patient whose treatment included an IDH1 peptide vaccine. These receptors originate from a woman in her forties with glioma. Some clones in this sample may be carry-over from other donors' samples.

The rearrangement joins TRBV9 to TRBJ1-4, with 7 bases matching TRBD1. Losses at the gene ends were 0 bases for V and 6 bases for J; bases not matched to a gene: 5. The CDR3 is 15 amino acids. Per germline, CDR1 SGDLS and CDR2 YYNGEE. The CDR3 sequence: CASSVGGQMDEKLFF. The CDR3 nucleotides are TGTGCCAGCAGCGTAGGGGGACAGATGGATGAAAAACTGTTTTTT.

This clone is categorized as medium-sized. Here the CDR3 reads CASSIRHALHPLHF. Here the CDR3 DNA reads TGTGCCAGCAGCATAAGACACGCTCTTCACCCCCTCCACTTT. This chain connects TRBV7-2 to TRBJ1-6; D is ambiguous. Between the trimmed V and J ends, which lost 5 bases and 13 bases, there was a span of 18 bases. Germline V gene data show CDR1 as SGHTA and CDR2 as FQGNSA. The CDR3 is 14 amino acids. The complete variable domain, with remaining parts taken from reference TRBV7-2 and TRBJ1-6, reads GAGVSQSPSNKVTEKGKDVELRCDPISGHTALYWYRQSLGQGLEFLIYFQGNSAPDKSGLPSDRFSAERTGGSVSTLTIQRTQQEDSAVYLCASSIRHALHPLHFGNGTRLTVT.

The chain employs TRBV9 and TRBJ1-1; no firm D call. The CDR3 runs 16 residues. The V and J ends lost 0 bases and 4 bases respectively, with 16 bases between them. Germline V gene sequence: CDR1 SGDLS, CDR2 YYNGEE. DNA of the CDR3: TGTGCCAGCAGCGTAGCCAAGGAAAGGGTGGGCACTGAAGCTTTCTTT. Amino acids: CASSVAKERVGTEAFF.

This sequence joins TRBV7-2 and TRBJ2-7; 8 bases are shared with TRBD2. In germline, CDR1 is SGHTA, CDR2 FQGNSA. The CDR3 runs to 14 residues. J gave up 2 bases and V 5 bases, and 5 bases lay outside the gene matches. CDR3 in amino acids: CASSAAGVPYEQYF. The CDR3 bases are TGTGCCAGCAGCGCAGCGGGAGTGCCCTACGAGCAGTACTTC.

This clone has a single count. The chain combines TRBV6-1 with TRBJ1-5; D call uncertain. The V and J ends lost 6 bases and 1 base respectively, with 22 bases between them. CDR1 and CDR2 from the germline V gene are MNHNS and SASEGT. The CDR3 runs to 18 residues. The CDR3 DNA sequence: TGTGCCAGCAGGGAAAAATGGACTCCCTCCGGGAGCAATCAGCCCCAGCATTTT. This codes for CASREKWTPSGSNQPQHF.

The gene calls are TRBV7-8 and TRBJ2-1; D is perhaps TRBD1 (5 bases). Germline CDR1 SGHVS, CDR2 FQNEAQ. Trimming removed 5 bases from V and 7 bases from J, with 9 bases in between. This CDR3 spans 12 amino acids. The CDR3 spells CASSPDTNEQFF. In nucleotides, the CDR3 is TGTGCCAGCAGCCCGGACACGAATGAGCAGTTCTTC.

The chain combines TRBV5-5 with TRBJ2-6, with D uncertain. Trimming shortened V by 1 base and J by 0 bases, and 5 bases separated the two germline ends. This CDR3 contains 15 residues. The germline V gene has CDR1 SGHKS and CDR2 YYEKEE (reference sequence). The CDR3 region is CASSLRTSGANVLTF. CDR3 DNA sequence: TGTGCCAGCAGCTTGAGGACCTCTGGGGCCAACGTCCTGACTTTC.

V is TRBV5-6 and J is TRBJ2-7, with a tentative D call TRBD2 (6 bases). The V end was cut by 6 bases, the J end by 1 base, with 14 bases between. The CDR3 runs 14 residues. The germline CDR1 and CDR2 sequences are SGHDT and YYEEEE. CDR3 bases: TGTGCCAGCAAGCTTATAGCGGCGTCCTACGAGCAGTACTTC. Protein: CASKLIAASYEQYF.

V and J are TRBV9 and TRBJ2-1, with D maybe TRBD1 (8 bases). Germline CDR1 reads SGDLS; CDR2 reads YYNGEE. The CDR3 extends over 14 amino acids. Trimming took off 3 bases at V and 10 bases at J, with 17 bases between the two ends. Here the CDR3 reads CASSGLTGGDEQFF. CDR3 nucleotide sequence: TGTGCCAGCAGCGGTCTAACAGGGGGGGACGAGCAGTTCTTC.

The genes are TRBV10-3 and TRBJ2-1; 7 bases line up with TRBD1. The germline V gene encodes CDR1 ENHRY and CDR2 SYGVKD. The CDR3 runs 17 residues. The junction had 10 bases not matched to a gene; V was cut back by 4 bases and J by 1 base. CDR3 sequence: CAISVLLTGKSYNEQFF. The CDR3 DNA follows: TGTGCCATCAGTGTCCTCTTGACAGGGAAATCCTACAATGAGCAGTTCTTC.

The chain carries TRBV28 and TRBJ2-2; D may be TRBD2 (5 bases). This CDR3 contains 14 residues. Germline CDR1 reads MDHEN; CDR2 reads SYDVKM. V was trimmed by 10 bases and J by 0 bases, leaving 12 bases between them. CDR3 region: CATLEATNTGELFF. The CDR3, as DNA: TGTGCCACCCTGGAGGCAACGAACACCGGGGAGCTGTTTTTT. The full variable domain, rest sourced from reference TRBV28 and TRBJ2-2, is DVKVTQSSRYLVKRTGEKVFLECVQDMDHENMFWYRQDPGLGLRLIYFSYDVKMKEKGDIPEGYSVSREKKERFSLILESASTNQTSMYLCATLEATNTGELFFGEGSRLTVL.

This sequence joins TRBV4-1 and TRBJ2-3; maybe TRBD1 (6 bases). V was clipped by 8 bases and J by 0 bases, with 15 bases between them. Per the germline V gene, CDR1 is MGHRA and CDR2 is YSYEKL. The CDR3 has 15 residues. Here the CDR3 reads CASVRTVSSTDTQYF. Written as DNA, the CDR3 is TGCGCCAGCGTACGGACAGTTTCTAGCACAGATACGCAGTATTTT.

About this clone itself: One junction end does not reproduce the germline sequence, and a read error may be involved. This chain connects TRBV5-1 to TRBJ1-2; TRBD1 agrees at 7 bases. CDR1 SGHRS and CDR2 YFSETQ come from the germline V gene. This CDR3 has 13 residues. The CDR3 bases are TGCGCCAACAGCTTCCGGACAGGCTATGGCTACACCTTC. Residues: CANSFRTGYGYTF.

CDR3 in DNA: TGTGCCAGCAGCGATACAGGGGGCAATGGCTACACCTTC. Its translation: CASSDTGGNGYTF. This chain uses TRBV5-6 with TRBJ1-2; 9 positions agree with TRBD1. J lost 6 bases, V lost 4 bases, and 4 bases had no gene match. CDR1 is SGHDT and CDR2 is YYEEEE in the germline V gene. The CDR3 length is 13 residues.

As to this clone: Relative to the germline gene, one junction end is altered; a read error may explain this. The chain recombines TRBV7-7 with TRBJ2-7, with 8 positions matching TRBD1. The CDR3 sequence is 14 residues long. Germline lookup yields CDR1 SSHAT and CDR2 FNYEAQ (reference sequence). The CDR3 protein is CASKERTGSTVAYF. CDR3 DNA sequence: TGTGCTAGCAAAGAACGGACAGGGTCCACTGTTGCGTACTTC.

The chain joins TRBV6-1 to TRBJ1-5, with a possible D match to TRBD1 (5 bases). V lost 3 bases to trimming and J lost 10 bases, with 19 bases between them. Germline assignment: CDR1 MNHNS and CDR2 SASEGT. The CDR3 sequence is 15 residues long. The CDR3 region has the DNA TGTGCCAGCAGTGACAGGGCTGCGGGTGAATACCCCCAGCATTTT. It codes for CASSDRAAGEYPQHF.

The chain is built from TRBV4-1 and TRBJ1-1; perhaps TRBD1 as D (6 bases). The germline V gene encodes CDR1 MGHRA and CDR2 YSYEKL. CDR3 length: 14 amino acids. V was cut by 1 base and J by 7 bases, with 13 bases left in between. The CDR3 DNA follows: TGCGCCAGCAGCCAAGGGGCAGGGGCATATGAAGCTTTCTTT. This codes for CASSQGAGAYEAFF.

The CDR3 is CASSEASPPNTIYF. The CDR3 DNA follows: TGTGCCAGCAGTGAAGCCTCCCCCCCCAACACCATATATTTT. V usage is TRBV6-1 and J usage is TRBJ1-3; no clear D gene. The V end was cut by 0 bases, the J end by 7 bases, with 10 bases between. Looked up from germline, CDR1 is MNHNS and CDR2 is SASEGT. The CDR3 length is 14 residues.

The genes are TRBV5-1 and TRBJ1-4; 12 nucleotides align to TRBD1. CDR1 SGHRS and CDR2 YFSETQ come from the germline V gene. The CDR3 consists of 17 residues. Trimming cost V 3 bases and J 8 bases; bases outside gene matches: 11. CDR3 DNA sequence: TGCGCCAGCAGCTCGGGACAGGGGGCCGCAATATCGGAAAAACTGTTTTTT. It specifies CASSSGQGAAISEKLFF. The whole variable domain, filled in from reference TRBV5-1 and TRBJ1-4, reads KAGVTQTPRYLIKTRGQQVTLSCSPISGHRSVSWYQQTPGQGLQFLFEYFSETQRNKGNFPGRFSGRQFSNSRSEMNVSTLELGDSALYLCASSSGQGAAISEKLFFGSGTQLSVL.